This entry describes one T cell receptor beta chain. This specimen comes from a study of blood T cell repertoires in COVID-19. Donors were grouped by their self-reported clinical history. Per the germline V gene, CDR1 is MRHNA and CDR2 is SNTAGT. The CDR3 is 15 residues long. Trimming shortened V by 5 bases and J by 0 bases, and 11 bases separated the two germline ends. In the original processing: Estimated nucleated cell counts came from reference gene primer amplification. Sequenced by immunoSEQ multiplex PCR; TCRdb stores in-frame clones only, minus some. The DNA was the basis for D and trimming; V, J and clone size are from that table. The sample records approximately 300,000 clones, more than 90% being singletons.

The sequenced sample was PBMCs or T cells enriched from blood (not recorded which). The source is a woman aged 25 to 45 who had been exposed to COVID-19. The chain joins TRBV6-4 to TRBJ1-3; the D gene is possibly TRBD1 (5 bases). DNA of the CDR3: TGTGCCAGCAGTCCCCCACAGGACTCTGGAAACACCATATATTTT. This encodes CASSPPQDSGNTIYF.